The count of the clone carrying this T cell receptor beta chain is one. Antigen: not known. V shed 0 bases and J 2 bases; nucleotides not matched to a gene: 0. The CDR3 is made up of 15 amino acids. The germline V gene encodes CDR1 SGDLS and CDR2 YYNGEE. Primers for the PCR totalled 60 Vbeta and 13 Jbeta. Per the original methods: Later, an analysis found 75 million to 100 million unique TCR beta chains, and some 10 million of these were shared. Some clones are missing from TCRdb's copy, which holds only in-frame ones; the method was immunoSEQ multiplex PCR. That table gives V, J and clone size, and the DNA gave D and trimming. The repertoire includes around 170,000 clones, around 80% of them detected once, and 1.4% to 1.5% sits in the top ten. This sample is part of a study of cytomegalovirus exposure and HLA in healthy donors. Study-wide results and limits: The study listed approximately 160 cytomegalovirus-associated TCR beta chains.

Sequencing was done on a sample of PBMCs. The TCR was taken from a man in his late teens or twenties in good health and CMV-seronegative. The chain recombines TRBV9 with TRBJ2-7; 12 nucleotides align to TRBD1. The CDR3 sequence is CASSVGDRGPYEQYF. CDR3 DNA: TGTGCCAGCAGCGTAGGGGACAGGGGGCCCTACGAGCAGTACTTC.